Presented here are 16 T cell receptor beta chains from one specimen sequenced in a study of blood T cell repertoires in COVID-19. TCRdb's table, derived via immunoSEQ multiplex PCR, lists solely in-frame clones and lacks some. This sample has hundreds of thousands of clones, with 75% to 90% found just once. Sequencing was performed on peripheral blood. All receptors come from a middle-aged man with acute or convalescent COVID-19.

This chain connects TRBV19 to TRBJ2-3, with 7 nucleotides matching TRBD1. CDR3 length equals 17 residues. In germline, CDR1 is LNHDA, CDR2 SQIVND (reference sequence). J was trimmed by 3 bases and V by 6 bases; bases with no gene match: 15. The CDR3 protein is CASSQEGQGVWTDTQYF. DNA of the CDR3: TGTGCCAGTAGCCAAGAGGGGCAGGGGGTTTGGACAGATACGCAGTATTTT.

The V and J genes are TRBV4-1 and TRBJ2-3, with 9 bases that match TRBD1. CDR3 size: 18 residues. Germline loops: CDR1 MGHRA, CDR2 YSYEKL. The ends lost 0 bases at V and 3 bases at J; junction bases unmatched: 10. The CDR3 loop reads CASSQEGGRDRVTDTQYF. The CDR3 DNA follows: TGCGCCAGCAGCCAAGAGGGTGGCCGGGACAGGGTAACAGATACGCAGTATTTT.

In the case of this clone: At one end, the junction sequence differs from germline, possibly due to a read error. In DNA, the CDR3 is TGCAGCGTTACGACGACTCAGGGTCCAGGTTTAGCCTTC. Residues: CSVTTTQGPGLAF. J is TRBJ1-2 and V is TRBV29-1, with D maybe TRBD1 (5 bases). Germline lookup yields CDR1 SQVTM and CDR2 ANQGSEA. The CDR3 runs 13 residues.

This clone was picked up one time. This sequence joins TRBV7-9 and TRBJ1-5; possible D gene TRBD1, 5 bases. V lost 1 base and J 6 bases, leaving 10 bases between the germline ends. The CDR3 covers 14 residues. Germline CDR1 reads SEHNR; CDR2 reads FQNEAQ (reference sequence). DNA of the CDR3: TGTGCCAGCAGCTTAGACGACAGTTTTCAGCCCCAGCATTTT. Translating it yields CASSLDDSFQPQHF.

The chain employs TRBV18 and TRBJ1-1; the D gene is possibly TRBD1 (6 bases). Trimming pared 3 bases from V and 5 bases from J, leaving 10 bases between. This CDR3 contains 13 residues. The V gene's germline CDR1 is KGHSH and CDR2 LQKENI. This CDR3 is CASSPSGVTEAFF. The DNA for the CDR3 is TGTGCCAGCTCACCCTCAGGGGTGACTGAAGCTTTCTTT.

The chain employs TRBV5-4 and TRBJ1-1; D gene ambiguous. The V gene lost 4 bases and the J gene lost 2 bases, with 6 bases spanning the gap. This CDR3 spans 12 amino acids. The germline V gene has CDR1 SGHNT and CDR2 YYREEE (reference sequence). CDR3 sequence: CASSLPNTEAFF. CDR3 in DNA: TGTGCCAGCAGCCTTCCCAACACTGAAGCTTTCTTT.

The chain combines TRBV4-2 with TRBJ2-2, with 7 bases fitting TRBD1. V shed 5 bases, J shed 6 bases, and the junction held 6 bases outside the gene matches. This CDR3 comprises 14 residues. Germline lookup yields CDR1 LGHNA and CDR2 YNFKEQ. The DNA for the CDR3 is TGTGCCAGCAGCAGGGGGCGTGATGCCGGGGAGCTGTTTTTT. Protein product: CASSRGRDAGELFF.

J is TRBJ2-7 and V is TRBV5-1; 11 bases fit TRBD2. This CDR3 comprises 16 residues. After removal of 4 bases from V and 5 bases from J, the junction contained 11 bases not matched to a gene. CDR1 is SGHRS, CDR2 YFSETQ, per germline. CDR3 residues: CASSPTMTSGIDEQYF. CDR3 DNA sequence: TGCGCCAGCAGCCCCACGATGACTAGCGGGATCGACGAGCAGTACTTC.

The V and J genes are TRBV5-1 and TRBJ1-1, with D unresolved. The CDR3 loop spans 15 amino acids. Germline V gene data show CDR1 as SGHRS and CDR2 as YFSETQ. V was trimmed by 0 bases and J by 4 bases, leaving 13 bases between them. The DNA for the CDR3 is TGCGCCAGCAGCTTGGGCGGGGATCCGTCCACTGAAGCTTTCTTT. It encodes CASSLGGDPSTEAFF. Filled out from reference TRBV5-1 and TRBJ1-1, the complete variable domain reads KAGVTQTPRYLIKTRGQQVTLSCSPISGHRSVSWYQQTPGQGLQFLFEYFSETQRNKGNFPGRFSGRQFSNSRSEMNVSTLELGDSALYLCASSLGGDPSTEAFFGQGTRLTVV.

This clone was found a few times. The V call is TRBV5-5, the J call TRBJ2-2, with no clear D. This CDR3 has 15 residues. CDR1 and CDR2 from the germline V gene are SGHKS and YYEKEE (reference sequence). V lost 1 base and J lost 6, with 13 bases in between. CDR3 nucleotides: TGTGCCAGCAGCTTGTCCTCTTTGGCCGCCGGGGAGCTGTTTTTT. Residues: CASSLSSLAAGELFF.

This chain connects TRBV19 to TRBJ1-4; D gene uncertain. Germline lookup yields CDR1 LNHDA and CDR2 SQIVND (reference sequence). Trimming left V 5 bases short and J 0 bases short, with 10 bases between. This CDR3 has 15 residues. CDR3 coding DNA: TGTGCCAGTAGTGTCTCGACAACAACTAATGAAAAACTGTTTTTT. Protein: CASSVSTTTNEKLFF.

DNA of the CDR3: TGTGCCATCAGTGAGTCGAGACAGGGGGCGAATGAAAAACTGTTTTTT. It translates to CAISESRQGANEKLFF. The genes are TRBV10-3 and TRBJ1-4, with 10 positions matching TRBD1. The CDR3 has 16 amino acids. Germline loops: CDR1 ENHRY, CDR2 SYGVKD. V gave up 0 bases and J gave up 5 bases; unmatched junction bases: 3.

The chain employs TRBV6-5 and TRBJ1-6; 7 bases are shared with TRBD1. The CDR3 sequence is 14 residues long. V gave up 2 bases and J gave up 6 bases; unmatched junction bases: 1. Germline CDR1 and CDR2: MNHEY and SVGAGI. CDR3 bases: TGTGCCAGCAGTTACCGGGACAGTAATTCACCCCTCCACTTT. Translation gives CASSYRDSNSPLHF.

The chain links TRBV3-1 (or the pseudogene TRBV3-2) to TRBJ1-4, with a tentative D call TRBD1 (6 bases). This CDR3 contains 12 residues. Germline-derived CDR1 and CDR2 are LGHDT and YNNKEL (reference sequence). The V end lost 2 bases, the J end lost 11 bases, and 9 bases lay between the germline ends. CDR3 in amino acids: CASSQPGVKLFF. The CDR3 nucleotides read TGTGCCAGCAGCCAACCAGGGGTGAAACTGTTTTTT.

This chain links TRBV10-3 with TRBJ1-3; D call uncertain. This CDR3 contains 13 residues. V lost 11 bases and J 0 bases, leaving 11 bases between the germline ends. In germline, CDR1 is ENHRY, CDR2 SYGVKD. Here the CDR3 DNA reads TGTGCCCTAGGTGACCTCTCTGGAAACACCATATATTTT. Protein product: CALGDLSGNTIYF.

The chain has TRBV7-2 and TRBJ1-1; 7 bases align to TRBD1. CDR3 size: 15 residues. Germline assignment: CDR1 SGHTA and CDR2 FQGNSA. J was trimmed by 1 base and V by 7 bases; bases with no gene match: 9. CDR3 protein: CASTPRGDRNTEAFF. In DNA, the CDR3 is TGTGCCAGCACCCCTAGGGGGGACAGGAACACTGAAGCTTTCTTT.